This T cell receptor (beta chain) was identified during a study of shared clonotypes between healthy human individuals. For each subset, genomic DNA was distributed in equal portions over several immunoSEQ plates. Sequencing used immunoSEQ multiplex PCR; TCRdb keeps in-frame clones, though not all of them. The sample has about half a million clones; approximately 81% are singletons. For unsorted samples, genomic DNA was extracted from tens of millions of PBMCs. CDR1 and CDR2 from the germline V gene are GTSNPN and SVGIG (reference sequence). This CDR3 region has 16 residues. V lost 1 base and J lost 0, with 16 bases in between. Concerning this clone: This likely reflects a read error, since a far larger clone is one base away.

The sequenced sample was PBMCs. The clonotype comes from a woman between 35 and 50 years old in good health. Some clones in this sample may be carry-over from other donors' samples. The V call is TRBV30, the J call TRBJ2-7, with a tentative D call TRBD1 (5 bases). The CDR3 bases are TGTGCCTGGAGTGCCTTGATAGGGGTCTACTCCTACGAGCAGTACTTC. It is translated as CAWSALIGVYSYEQYF.